Following are 2 T cell receptor beta chains from one sample sequenced in a study of tumor-infiltrating lymphocytes in primary liver carcinoma. Blood RNA originated from unsorted whole blood, with germline DNA additionally extracted. Reverse transcription of approximately 500 ng total RNA with a constant-region primer produced TCR beta cDNA. Researchers made the TCR beta libraries by running three nested multiplex PCR rounds with slightly modified ARM-PCR. Rounds one and two of PCR, each of about 10 cycles, were primed with TRBV1-TRBV30 forward primers and a C-beta reverse primer. One entry per CDR3 protein results from TCRdb running MiXCR on the multiplex PCR reads. The sample records 300,000 to 400,000 distinct CDR3 sequences, 65% being singletons. The source material was peripheral blood. The receptors were sampled from a man aged 35 to 55 with primary liver carcinoma and hepatitis B virus infection.

This clonotype was seen a handful of times. This chain uses TRBV7-9 with TRBJ2-3; D uncertain. V dropped 2 bases and J dropped 2 bases, with 11 bases sitting between them. The CDR3 covers 15 residues. The germline V gene has CDR1 SEHNR and CDR2 FQNEAQ (reference sequence). The CDR3 sequence is CASSLYTESTDTQYF. CDR3 coding DNA: TGTGCCAGCAGCTTATACACGGAGTCCACAGATACGCAGTATTTT. Based on the CDR3 plus reference TRBV7-9 and TRBJ2-3, the full variable domain is DTGVSQNPRHKITKRGQNVTFRCDPISEHNRLYWYRQTLGQGPEFLTYFQNEAQLEKSRLLSDRFSAERPKGSFSTLEIQRTEQGDSAMYLCASSLYTESTDTQYFGPGTRLTVL.

Turning to this clonotype: Possible read error: a much larger clone is one base away. The J gene is TRBJ2-3, the V gene TRBV10-3; the match to TRBD2 covers 8 bases. The CDR3 is 13 residues long. Germline V CDR1 and CDR2: ENHRY, SYGVKD. CDR3 region: CATTGGVGDMQYF. The DNA for the CDR3 is TGTGCCACGACGGGAGGGGTTGGAGATATGCAGTATTTT.